These 26 T cell receptor beta chains were sequenced from one sample in a study of blood T cell repertoires in COVID-19. Clones were read by immunoSEQ multiplex PCR, and TCRdb kept only the in-frame ones, dropping some. The sample holds 150,000 or so clones, around 81% seen once. The material sequenced was peripheral blood. The receptors were sampled from a man in his 70s who had recovered from COVID-19.

The chain joins TRBV30 to TRBJ1-2, with TRBD1 matching 9 bases. Per germline, CDR1 GTSNPN and CDR2 SVGIG (reference sequence). The CDR3 spans 18 residues. V lost 2 bases and J lost 0; bases outside the gene matches: 13. CDR3 coding DNA: TGTGCCTGGAGTTCATTGGGACAGGGCCTTTCGACTAACTATGGCTACACCTTC. This sequence encodes CAWSSLGQGLSTNYGYTF.

The rearrangement joins TRBV9 to TRBJ2-1; D unclear. CDR1 SGDLS and CDR2 YYNGEE come from the germline V gene. The CDR3 is made up of 13 amino acids. The V gene lost 2 bases and the J gene lost 13 bases, with 16 bases spanning the gap. This chain's CDR3 is CASSVGWVNPQFF. The CDR3, as DNA: TGTGCCAGCAGCGTGGGCTGGGTAAATCCCCAGTTCTTC.

The V call is TRBV5-1, the J call TRBJ2-2; tentative D call: TRBD2 (5 bases). The V end lost 3 bases, the J end lost 2 bases, and 17 bases lay between the germline ends. Germline V lookup: CDR1 SGHRS, CDR2 YFSETQ. The CDR3 length is 17 residues. CDR3 bases: TGCGCCAGCAGCTCGTATCCCTCCGCGGGCAACACCGGGGAGCTGTTTTTT. Its protein is CASSSYPSAGNTGELFF.

This clone was seen just once. The J gene is TRBJ1-5, the V gene TRBV2; 10 bases are a match to TRBD1. The CDR3 length is 16 residues. The V gene's germline CDR1 is SNHLY and CDR2 FYNNEI. J lost 4 bases, V lost 6 bases, and 9 bases had no gene match. CDR3 sequence: CASSRWTGGRNQPQHF. The CDR3 bases are TGTGCCAGCAGCCGATGGACAGGGGGAAGGAATCAGCCCCAGCATTTT. The complete variable domain, with remaining parts taken from reference TRBV2 and TRBJ1-5, reads EPEVTQTPSHQVTQMGQEVILRCVPISNHLYFYWYRQILGQKVEFLVSFYNNEISEKSEIFDDQFSVERPDGSNFTLKIRSTKLEDSAMYFCASSRWTGGRNQPQHFGDGTRLSIL.

The chain joins TRBV19 to TRBJ2-3; 9 bases match TRBD2. The length of the CDR3 is 16 residues. The ends lost 5 bases at V and 5 bases at J; junction bases unmatched: 11. Germline loops: CDR1 LNHDA, CDR2 SQIVND (reference sequence). CDR3 sequence: CASSGELAGQGDTQYF. In DNA form, the CDR3 reads TGTGCCAGTAGTGGGGAACTAGCGGGTCAGGGAGATACGCAGTATTTT.

V is TRBV5-1 and J is TRBJ2-3, with 9 bases lining up with TRBD1. Germline V gene lookup returns CDR1 SGHRS and CDR2 YFSETQ. Losses at the gene ends were 4 bases for V and 4 bases for J; bases not matched to a gene: 7. There are 15 residues in the CDR3. The CDR3 coding sequence is TGCGCCAGCAGCACTGGACAGGGGAGGTCAGATACGCAGTATTTT. Residues: CASSTGQGRSDTQYF.

The V and J genes are TRBV6-6 and TRBJ1-1, with 7 bases matching TRBD1. V lost 5 bases to trimming and J lost 3 bases; unmatched junction nucleotides: 3. Germline V lookup: CDR1 MNHNY, CDR2 SVGAGI (reference sequence). This CDR3 is 13 amino acids long. CDR3 region: CASSITGDTEAFF. The CDR3 DNA reads TGTGCCAGCAGTATAACAGGGGACACTGAAGCTTTCTTT.

The chain couples TRBV27 to TRBJ2-7, with TRBD1 as a possible D gene (6 bases). This CDR3 comprises 15 residues. The germline V gene has CDR1 MNHEY and CDR2 SMNVEV (reference sequence). The V gene lost 4 bases and the J gene lost 0 bases, with 13 bases spanning the gap. Written as DNA, the CDR3 is TGTGCCAGCAGTTCAACAGGGAGCCTCTCCTACGAGCAGTACTTC. Its translation: CASSSTGSLSYEQYF.

The V call is TRBV20-1, the J call TRBJ2-1, with D possibly TRBD2 on 5 matching bases. The germline gives CDR1 DFQATT, CDR2 SNEGSKA (reference sequence). V lost 3 bases, J lost 8 bases, and 14 bases lay in between. The CDR3 runs to 13 residues. CDR3 DNA sequence: TGCAGTGCTAGTACCGGGAATGACGATGAGCAGTTCTTC. It translates to CSASTGNDDEQFF.

The rearrangement joins TRBV19 to TRBJ1-5, with a tentative D call TRBD1 (5 bases). CDR3 length: 18 amino acids. The V gene lost 0 bases and the J gene lost 1 base, with 16 bases spanning the gap. From germline, CDR1 is LNHDA and CDR2 SQIVND (reference sequence). The CDR3, as DNA: TGTGCCAGTAGTATAGATGGGGCAGGCGAGATGAGCAATCAGCCCCAGCATTTT. Translating gives CASSIDGAGEMSNQPQHF.

The chain recombines TRBV5-1 with TRBJ2-7; TRBD1 agrees at 7 bases. The CDR3 loop spans 14 amino acids. The J segment lost 3 bases and the V segment lost 4 bases, leaving 7 bases of the junction unmatched. Germline V gene sequence: CDR1 SGHRS, CDR2 YFSETQ. CDR3 bases: TGCGCCAGCAGCCCCCCGGGACAGAGCTACGAGCAGTACTTC. It specifies CASSPPGQSYEQYF.

V is TRBV7-9 and J is TRBJ2-1; 13 bases are shared with TRBD2. This CDR3 has 15 amino acids. The germline V gene has CDR1 SEHNR and CDR2 FQNEAQ (reference sequence). Losses at the gene ends were 1 base for V and 9 bases for J; bases not matched to a gene: 3. DNA for the CDR3: TGTGCCAGCAGCTTAGGGACTAGCGGGAGTGCTGAGCAGTTCTTC. Translated, it gives CASSLGTSGSAEQFF.

The chain uses TRBV5-1 and TRBJ2-7, with D unclear. The CDR3 loop spans 14 amino acids. The germline gives CDR1 SGHRS, CDR2 YFSETQ. V was cut by 4 bases and J by 0 bases, with 11 bases left in between. CDR3 bases: TGCGCCAGCAGCACCGACATTACCTCCTACGAGCAGTACTTC. This translates into CASSTDITSYEQYF. The complete variable domain, with remaining parts taken from reference TRBV5-1 and TRBJ2-7, reads KAGVTQTPRYLIKTRGQQVTLSCSPISGHRSVSWYQQTPGQGLQFLFEYFSETQRNKGNFPGRFSGRQFSNSRSEMNVSTLELGDSALYLCASSTDITSYEQYFGPGTRLTVT.

V is TRBV28 and J is TRBJ1-2; 7 nucleotides agree with TRBD1. The V gene end was trimmed by 0 bases and the J gene end by 10 bases; junction bases not matched to a gene: 8. The CDR3 totals 14 residues. CDR1 is MDHEN and CDR2 is SYDVKM in the germline V gene. The CDR3 nucleotides read TGTGCCAGCAGTTTATGGGCAGGGCAGGGGGTCTACACCTTC. Translated, it gives CASSLWAGQGVYTF.

The V call is TRBV10-1, the J call TRBJ2-1, with D possibly TRBD2 on 5 matching bases. Trimming cost V 2 bases and J 9 bases, with 14 bases left between them. The CDR3 has 14 amino acids. The germline V gene encodes CDR1 WNHNN and CDR2 SYGVQD (reference sequence). In DNA form, the CDR3 reads TGCGCCAGCAGTGAGAGGAGGACTTTAGGTGAGCAGTTCTTC. Its translation is CASSERRTLGEQFF.

V gene TRBV14 combines with J gene TRBJ2-7, with D possibly being TRBD2 (6 bases). The CDR3 is 15 residues long. The V end was cut by 4 bases, the J end by 6 bases, with 19 bases between. Looked up from germline, CDR1 is SGHDN and CDR2 is FVKESK. The CDR3 reads CASSPRAGTPTEQYF. The CDR3 DNA reads as TGTGCCAGCAGCCCGCGGGCGGGGACTCCCACCGAGCAGTACTTC.

The CDR3 DNA reads as TGTGCCAGTAGTAAGCAGGGGGCGAGCACTGAAGCTTTCTTT. Its protein product is CASSKQGASTEAFF. This sequence joins TRBV19 and TRBJ1-1; 8 nucleotides match TRBD1. This CDR3 has 14 amino acids. Trimming removed 4 bases from V and 4 bases from J; junction bases left unmatched: 5. Germline CDR1 LNHDA, CDR2 SQIVND (reference sequence).

In this sample, this clone turned up a few times. This chain joins TRBV11-2 and TRBJ2-1; 12 bases match TRBD2. CDR1 and CDR2 (germline): SGHAT, FQNNGV. Unmatched junction bases numbered 6, after V lost 0 bases and J lost 9 bases. The CDR3 covers 16 residues. The CDR3 reads CASSLDLAGGPLEQFF. The CDR3 DNA sequence: TGTGCCAGCAGCTTAGACCTAGCGGGAGGGCCCCTTGAGCAGTTCTTC.

V gene TRBV3-1 (or the pseudogene TRBV3-2) combines with J gene TRBJ2-3; 9 nucleotides agree with TRBD2. The V gene's germline CDR1 is LGHDT and CDR2 YNNKEL (reference sequence). The CDR3 is 15 residues long. Trimming took 1 base from V and 8 from J; bases not matched to a gene: 7. The CDR3 sequence is CASSQGLAGSGTQYF. Written as DNA, the CDR3 is TGTGCCAGCAGCCAAGGTCTAGCGGGATCCGGTACGCAGTATTTT.

The J gene is TRBJ2-3, the V gene TRBV19; TRBD1 aligns across 10 bases. The J segment lost 5 bases and the V segment lost 6 bases, leaving 8 bases of the junction unmatched. The CDR3 has 15 amino acids. Germline V gene data show CDR1 as LNHDA and CDR2 as SQIVND (reference sequence). This CDR3 reads CASSRTGGLGDTQYF. The CDR3 DNA sequence: TGTGCCAGTAGCCGGACAGGGGGACTCGGAGATACGCAGTATTTT.

V usage is TRBV4-1 and J usage is TRBJ2-7, with a tentative D call TRBD2 (6 bases). With 1 base removed from V and 3 bases from J, the gap between germline ends came to 13 bases. Germline V gene lookup returns CDR1 MGHRA and CDR2 YSYEKL. This CDR3 has 15 residues. CDR3 residues: CASSQGTTVDYEQYF. The CDR3 region has the DNA TGCGCCAGCAGCCAAGGGACTACGGTGGACTACGAGCAGTACTTC.

The rearrangement links TRBV4-1 to TRBJ1-4; maybe TRBD1 (5 bases). CDR1 MGHRA and CDR2 YSYEKL come from the germline V gene. This CDR3 has 14 residues. V lost 3 bases, J lost 8 bases, and 13 bases lay in between. The CDR3: CASSQSQGLEKLFF. In DNA, the CDR3 is TGCGCCAGCAGCCAGTCGCAGGGTCTCGAAAAACTGTTTTTT.

The chain is built from TRBV19 and TRBJ1-1; D is perhaps TRBD1 (5 bases). CDR1 is LNHDA, CDR2 SQIVND, per germline (reference sequence). Trimming stripped 4 bases from V and 5 bases from J, with 14 bases between. This CDR3 has 14 amino acids. The CDR3 protein is CASSNREKGTEAFF. DNA for the CDR3: TGTGCCAGTAGTAACCGGGAGAAGGGGACTGAAGCTTTCTTT.

V and J are TRBV29-1 and TRBJ2-5; 9 bases match TRBD1. The germline gives CDR1 SQVTM, CDR2 ANQGSEA. This CDR3 spans 12 amino acids. Germline trimming cut 7 bases from V and 4 bases from J; bases unmatched to any gene: 4. CDR3 sequence reads: CSAGQGLETQYF. The CDR3 DNA is TGCAGCGCTGGACAGGGGTTAGAGACCCAGTACTTC. Full variable domain (missing parts from reference TRBV29-1 and TRBJ2-5): SAVISQKPSRDICQRGTSLTIQCQVDSQVTMMFWYRQQPGQSLTLIATANQGSEATYESGFVIDKFPISRPNLTFSTLTVSNMSPEDSSIYLCSAGQGLETQYFGPGTRLLVL.

V is TRBV18 and J is TRBJ2-7, with D possibly being TRBD2 (5 bases). Germline CDR1 is KGHSH and CDR2 is LQKENI. The germline V and J ends were trimmed by 3 bases and 7 bases, with 13 bases remaining between them. The length of the CDR3 is 13 residues. The CDR3 DNA reads TGTGCCAGCTCACCTCTGACCGGAGGAGAGCAGTACTTC. It encodes CASSPLTGGEQYF.

The chain joins TRBV28 to TRBJ2-3, with a tentative D call TRBD1 (5 bases). Per germline, CDR1 MDHEN and CDR2 SYDVKM. Trimming took 6 bases from V and 4 from J, leaving 11 bases between them. The CDR3 extends over 13 amino acids. The CDR3 spells CASRAQGPDTQYF. In DNA, the CDR3 is TGTGCCAGCAGGGCCCAGGGTCCAGATACGCAGTATTTT.